This TCR beta chain is from a study of tumor and adjacent non-tumor tissue in lung cancer. Study-level results: Significantly higher TCR diversity was found in tumor than normal lung.

A modified ARM-PCR protocol with three rounds of nested PCR amplified TCRbeta. TCRdb passed the multiplex PCR reads through MiXCR, listing each CDR3 protein once. This table holds 120,000 or so distinct CDR3 sequences, approximately 66% found once. The CDR3 runs to 14 residues. Per germline, CDR1 DFQATT and CDR2 SNEGSKA (reference sequence). RNA was extracted from bulk tissue without any cell sorting. Note on this clonotype: Antigen unknown. Being one base from a much bigger clone, this may be a read error.

The source is a man aged 30-40 years with non-small cell lung cancer. The sequenced sample was lung tumor tissue. The chain joins TRBV20-1 to TRBJ2-7, with D perhaps matching TRBD2 (7 bases). The CDR3 sequence: CNARQVGGPHEQYF. For the CDR3, the DNA is TGCAATGCTAGGCAGGTCGGGGGGCCGCACGAGCAGTACTTC.